This T cell receptor beta chain stems from a study of PD-1 blockade in classical Hodgkin lymphoma. Sequencing was performed with immunoSEQ multiplex PCR; in TCRdb, only in-frame clones are kept and a portion is missing. This sample yields about 46,000 clones, of which about 78% are seen a single time; around 20% belongs to the top ten. V lost 3 bases, J lost 0 bases, and 4 bases stayed unmatched. Germline CDR1 reads SGHRS; CDR2 reads YFSETQ. This CDR3 contains 17 residues. Every patient had relapsed following autologous stem cell transplantation, and cohorts differed in brentuximab vedotin exposure. The rearrangement joins TRBV5-1 to TRBJ2-6; 9 bases match TRBD2. This clonotype was obtained from a human donor with classical Hodgkin lymphoma. The sequencing used peripheral blood mononuclear cells (PBMCs), collected before the second cycle of nivolumab. The CDR3 is CASSSLAGVSGANVLTF. CDR3 bases: TGCGCCAGCAGCTCACTAGCGGGTGTCTCTGGGGCCAACGTCCTGACTTTC.